One and the same sample provided the 6 T cell receptor beta chains below, sequenced in a study of spatial heterogeneity in lung cancer. Overall study findings and caveats: Tumor mutation counts were tracked by expanded intratumoral alpha and beta TCR counts.

These TCRs' antigens remain unknown. Time point indicated: sample taken at primary tumor resection. TCRdb redid the calling of the 5' RACE reads with MiXCR, one entry per CDR3 protein. The sample comprises a few thousand distinct CDR3 sequences, 45% to 50% of which are singletons, and roughly 60% rests with the top ten. Sequenced material: lung tumor tissue, taken at surgery. The receptor set was obtained from a male donor with early-stage non-small cell lung cancer.

A remark on this clonotype: Little can be read into the size of this beta chain, an off-target read in a library designed for alpha chains. The genes are TRBV28 and TRBJ2-7; possibly TRBD2 for D (6 bases). CDR3 length equals 16 residues. Per germline, CDR1 MDHEN and CDR2 SYDVKM. The V and J ends lost 4 bases and 1 base respectively, with 17 bases between them. CDR3 in DNA: TGTGCCAGCAGTTCCCCTTCAGCGGGTCGTTCCTACGAGCAGTACTTC. Residues: CASSSPSAGRSYEQYF.

As regards this clonotype: This beta chain lies outside the target of a library built for alpha chains; its clone size means little. This chain links TRBV11-2 with TRBJ1-5; D is possibly TRBD1 (5 bases). CDR3 length: 19 residues. Trimming removed 1 base from V and 0 bases from J, with 19 bases in between. The germline V gene has CDR1 SGHAT and CDR2 FQNNGV. The CDR3 DNA follows: TGTGCCAGCAGCTTAGGGGGTTGGTCAGGGCGCTTTAGCAATCAGCCCCAGCATTTT. Its protein product is CASSLGGWSGRFSNQPQHF. Together with reference TRBV11-2 and TRBJ1-5, the CDR3 gives the full variable domain: EAGVAQSPRYKIIEKRQSVAFWCNPISGHATLYWYQQILGQGPKLLIQFQNNGVVDDSQLPKDRFSAERLKGVDSTLKIQPAKLEDSAVYLCASSLGGWSGRFSNQPQHFGDGTRLSIL.

This clonotype was detected a few times. This beta chain came through as a stray read in a library set up for alpha chains, and its size says little. V and J are TRBV7-2 and TRBJ2-1; 8 bases agree with TRBD2. CDR1 is SGHTA and CDR2 is FQGNSA in the germline V gene. CDR3 size: 14 residues. V lost 1 base, J lost 9 bases, and 5 bases stayed unmatched. The CDR3 DNA is TGTGCCAGCAGCTTAGACGGGGGGGCCGGTGAGCAGTTCTTC. Its protein is CASSLDGGAGEQFF.

In its sample, this clonotype ranks as large (0.1 to 1%). The junction differs from germline at one of its ends, possibly a read error. This beta chain is a stray read from a library made for alpha chains; its abundance is not meaningful. The genes are TRBV7-7 and TRBJ2-3; TRBD2 aligns across 7 bases. Germline assignment: CDR1 SSHAT and CDR2 FNYEAQ (reference sequence). The CDR3 spans 13 residues. For the CDR3, the DNA is TGTGCTAGCAGCGCTAGCGGAACAGATACGCAGTATTTT. Translating gives CASSASGTDTQYF.

By sample share, this clonotype is large. Because the library targeted alpha chains, this beta chain is an off-target read whose size means little. J is TRBJ2-1 and V is TRBV5-6; 9 nucleotides match TRBD1. Germline lookup yields CDR1 SGHDT and CDR2 YYEEEE. The V gene end was trimmed by 0 bases and the J gene end by 4 bases; junction bases not matched to a gene: 2. The CDR3 is made up of 15 amino acids. The CDR3: CASSLGDREYNEQFF. In nucleotides, the CDR3 is TGTGCCAGCAGCTTGGGGGACAGGGAATACAATGAGCAGTTCTTC.

Concerning this clonotype: This beta chain slipped into a library made for alpha chains as a stray read, so its size is not meaningful. This chain joins TRBV6-2 or TRBV6-3 and TRBJ1-5; 7 bases map to TRBD1. This CDR3 has 17 amino acids. Germline trimming cut 3 bases from V and 2 bases from J; bases unmatched to any gene: 10. Germline V gene data show CDR1 as MNHEY and CDR2 as SVGEGT. The CDR3 spells CASSYLQGENRNQPQHF. In DNA, the CDR3 is TGTGCCAGCAGTTATTTGCAGGGGGAGAATCGCAATCAGCCCCAGCATTTT.